A selection of T cell receptor beta chains follows, all from one sample in a study of T-cell reconstitution after alpha-beta-depleted transplantation in children. From the PCR reads, TCRdb called clonotypes with MiXCR, one entry per CDR3 protein. Among about 600,000 distinct CDR3 sequences, more than 9% were seen once, and the ten largest hold less than 5%. The sample was PBMCs from the stem cell graft donor, taken from the stem cell graft. These TCRs come from a human donor who donated a stem cell graft to a child with acute myeloid leukemia. CDR3s leave out the opening cysteine and the closing phenylalanine or tryptophan.

J | V | CDR3
TRBJ2-3 | TRBV11-2 | ASSLLVPDTQY
TRBJ2-5 | TRBV10-3 | AIRETGTAEETQY
TRBJ2-7 | TRBV7-2 | ASSQEPSYEQY
TRBJ2-2 | TRBV7-3 | ASSPREGRTGELF
TRBJ1-3 | TRBV2 | ASSDRGAGNTIY
TRBJ2-1 | TRBV7-2 | ASSFLFSPGLQF
TRBJ2-7 | TRBV12-3/TRBV12-4 | ASSLKLAGGTGHEQY
TRBJ2-3 | TRBV24-1 | ATSDFWETDTQY
TRBJ1-5 | TRBV28 | ASSRARLGNQPQH
TRBJ2-1 | TRBV7-6 | ASSLAIGTNNEQF
TRBJ2-2 | TRBV9 | ASSGQGITGELF
TRBJ2-1 | TRBV30 | AWRLAGLGSQF
TRBJ2-3 | TRBV29-1 | SGVYASTDTQY
TRBJ2-2 | TRBV21-1 | ASSNTTGLANTGELF
TRBJ2-5 | TRBV20-1 | SATRDSKETQY
TRBJ2-3 | TRBV20-1 | SARDDADTQY
TRBJ2-3 | TRBV6-2/TRBV6-3 | ASWAAGIEDTQY
TRBJ1-1 | TRBV6-1 | ASSGPDGANFEAF
TRBJ2-4 | TRBV6-2/TRBV6-3 | ASAETAKNIQY
TRBJ2-2 | TRBV2 | ASSVSGSDTGELF
TRBJ1-2 | TRBV4-2 | ASSQGGRWGTNYGYT
TRBJ1-4 | TRBV20-1 | SARSGTGNFATNEKLF
TRBJ1-5 | TRBV28 | ASSGAGQEEFYSNQPQH
TRBJ2-7 | TRBV6-6 | ASRPTGIYEQY
TRBJ2-2 | TRBV11-2 | ASSFGLMNTGELF
TRBJ1-5 | TRBV10-3 | AISDTGLGMSNQPQH
TRBJ2-3 | TRBV29-1 | SVEAQMGSRGDTQY
TRBJ2-1 | TRBV20-1 | SANRQHDEQF
TRBJ1-4 | TRBV28 | ASRLRGGREKLF
TRBJ2-5 | TRBV11-2 | ASSLDQGARETQY
TRBJ2-7 | TRBV11-2 | ASSSPGTSGEQY
TRBJ2-5 | TRBV7-2 | ASSRTGIKETQY
TRBJ2-2 | TRBV24-1 | ATSDATKNTGELF
TRBJ2-3 | TRBV7-2 | ASSRGYTDTQY
TRBJ1-5 | TRBV10-3 | AISTGGGNQPQH
TRBJ2-1 | TRBV20-1 | SAPTAKRTSGPSMLF
TRBJ1-3 | TRBV3-1 | ASCQVVGPLIY
TRBJ2-5 | TRBV6-5 | ASSYLGLAGEETQY
TRBJ2-7 | TRBV7-9 | ASSYREAAYEQY
TRBJ2-7 | TRBV7-2 | ASSLVNEQY
TRBJ2-1 | TRBV11-2 | ASSLGGRASSEQF
TRBJ2-3 | TRBV7-9 | ASSLRVQGGLRDTQY
TRBJ2-1 | TRBV11-3 | ASSLGPLWDEQF
TRBJ1-5 | TRBV12-3/TRBV12-4 | ASSFTLGGTSNQPQH
TRBJ2-7 | TRBV12-3/TRBV12-4 | ASSLEIGQGGSYEQY
TRBJ2-2 | TRBV19 | ASRVTLTSGRARRTGELF
TRBJ2-1 | TRBV11-2 | ASSLVPYEAGRLYNEQF
TRBJ2-1 | TRBV19 | ASSQRRVDEQF
TRBJ2-5 | TRBV29-1 | SVRVGEETQY
TRBJ2-7 | TRBV1 | TSTERAFYEQY
TRBJ2-5 | TRBV6-5 | ASSPGLVKETQY
TRBJ2-1 | TRBV4-2 | ASSQHSLAGGQNEQF
TRBJ2-7 | TRBV28 | ASSFSRENEQY
TRBJ2-1 | TRBV3-1 | ASSGSGLRGNEQF
TRBJ2-7 | TRBV12-3/TRBV12-4 | ASSLKVPEVQY
TRBJ1-4 | TRBV7-9 | ASSPGRSGEKLF
TRBJ1-1 | TRBV5-1 | ASSMTITGTEAF
TRBJ2-1 | TRBV19 | ASSMTSGSHEQF